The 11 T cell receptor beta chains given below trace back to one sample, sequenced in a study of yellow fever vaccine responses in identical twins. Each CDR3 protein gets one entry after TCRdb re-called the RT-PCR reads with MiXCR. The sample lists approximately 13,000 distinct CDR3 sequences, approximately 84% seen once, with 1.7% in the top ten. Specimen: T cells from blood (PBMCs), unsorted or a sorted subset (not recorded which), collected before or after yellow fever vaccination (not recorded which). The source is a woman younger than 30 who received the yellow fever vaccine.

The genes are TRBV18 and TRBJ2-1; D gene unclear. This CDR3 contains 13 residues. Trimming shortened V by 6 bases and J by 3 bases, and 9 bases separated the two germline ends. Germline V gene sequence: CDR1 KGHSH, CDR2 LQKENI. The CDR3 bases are TGTGCCAGCTCGCCGACTGTCTACAATGAGCAGTTCTTC. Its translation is CASSPTVYNEQFF.

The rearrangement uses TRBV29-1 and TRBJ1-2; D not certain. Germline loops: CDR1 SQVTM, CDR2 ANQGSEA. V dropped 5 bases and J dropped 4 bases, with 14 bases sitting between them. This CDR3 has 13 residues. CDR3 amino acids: CSVPKGSFYGYTF. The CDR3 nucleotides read TGCAGCGTTCCAAAGGGCAGTTTCTATGGCTACACCTTC.

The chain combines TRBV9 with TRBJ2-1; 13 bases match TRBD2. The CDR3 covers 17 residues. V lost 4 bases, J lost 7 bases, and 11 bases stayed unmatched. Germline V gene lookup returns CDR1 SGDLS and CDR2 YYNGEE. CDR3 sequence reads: CASSQKGLAGAQNEQFF. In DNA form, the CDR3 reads TGTGCCAGCAGCCAAAAAGGACTAGCGGGAGCCCAAAATGAGCAGTTCTTC.

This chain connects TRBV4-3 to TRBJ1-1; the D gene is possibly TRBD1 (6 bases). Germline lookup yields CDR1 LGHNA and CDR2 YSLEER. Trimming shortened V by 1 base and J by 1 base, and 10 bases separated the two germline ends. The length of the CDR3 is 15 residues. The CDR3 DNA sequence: TGCGCCAGCAGCCAAGCCCAACAGGGGAACACTGAAGCTTTCTTT. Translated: CASSQAQQGNTEAFF.

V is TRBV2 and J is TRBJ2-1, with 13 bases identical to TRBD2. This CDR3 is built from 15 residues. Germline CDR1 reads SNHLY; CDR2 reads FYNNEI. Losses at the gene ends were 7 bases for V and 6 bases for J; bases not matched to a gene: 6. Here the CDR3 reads CASTPGLAGSNEQFF. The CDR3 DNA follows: TGTGCCAGCACCCCGGGACTAGCGGGATCCAATGAGCAGTTCTTC.

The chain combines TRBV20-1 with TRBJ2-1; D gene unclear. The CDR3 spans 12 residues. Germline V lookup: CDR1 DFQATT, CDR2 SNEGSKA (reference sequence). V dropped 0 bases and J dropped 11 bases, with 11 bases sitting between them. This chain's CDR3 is CSARDLPTQQFF. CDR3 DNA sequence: TGCAGTGCTAGAGATCTCCCTACCCAGCAGTTCTTC.

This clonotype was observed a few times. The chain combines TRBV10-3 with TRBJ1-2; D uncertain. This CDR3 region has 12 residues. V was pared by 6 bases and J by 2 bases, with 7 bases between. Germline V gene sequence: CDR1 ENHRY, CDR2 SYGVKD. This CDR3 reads CAIRGPNYGYTF. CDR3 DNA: TGTGCCATCAGGGGCCCCAACTATGGCTACACCTTC.

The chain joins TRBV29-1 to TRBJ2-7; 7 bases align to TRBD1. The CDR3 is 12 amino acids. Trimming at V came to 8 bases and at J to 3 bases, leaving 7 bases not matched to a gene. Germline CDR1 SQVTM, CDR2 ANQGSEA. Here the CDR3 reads CSTRDSVYEQYV. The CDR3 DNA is TGCAGCACCCGGGACAGCGTCTACGAGCAGTACGTC.

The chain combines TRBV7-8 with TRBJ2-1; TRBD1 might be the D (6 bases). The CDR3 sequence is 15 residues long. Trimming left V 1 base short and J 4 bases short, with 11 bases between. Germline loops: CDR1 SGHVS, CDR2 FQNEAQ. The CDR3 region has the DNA TGTGCCAGCAGCTTAGAGAGGACAGAGTACAATGAGCAGTTCTTC. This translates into CASSLERTEYNEQFF.

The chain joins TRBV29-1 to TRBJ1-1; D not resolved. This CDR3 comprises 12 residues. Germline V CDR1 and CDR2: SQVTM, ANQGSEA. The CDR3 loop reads CSSQYGGTEAFF. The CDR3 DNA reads TGCAGTTCCCAGTATGGTGGGACTGAAGCTTTCTTT.

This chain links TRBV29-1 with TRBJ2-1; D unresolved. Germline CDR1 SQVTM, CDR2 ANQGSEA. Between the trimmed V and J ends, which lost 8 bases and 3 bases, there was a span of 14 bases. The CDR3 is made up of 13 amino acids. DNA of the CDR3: TGCAGCTTCTCGCGGCCTGACTACAATGAGCAGTTCTTC. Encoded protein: CSFSRPDYNEQFF.